Listed here are 25 T cell receptor beta chains from one sample, sequenced in a study of blood T cell repertoires in COVID-19. Assay: immunoSEQ multiplex PCR; the TCRdb copy retains only in-frame clones and omits some. The sample has roughly 190,000 clones; less than 80% are singletons. Sequencing input: peripheral blood. Source of these receptors: a woman aged 45-65 years with acute or convalescent COVID-19.

The rearrangement uses TRBV7-2 and TRBJ2-2; D may be TRBD1 (6 bases). The CDR3 loop spans 17 amino acids. V was pared by 5 bases and J by 5 bases, with 21 bases between. Germline assignment: CDR1 SGHTA and CDR2 FQGNSA. The CDR3 coding sequence is TGTGCCAGCAGCGCCAGATCAGGGCTGGGGGCGACCGGGGAGCTGTTTTTT. Residues: CASSARSGLGATGELFF.

This clone is a singleton in its sample. The rearrangement links TRBV6-5 to TRBJ2-7; D may be TRBD2 (6 bases). The CDR3 has 13 amino acids. Germline CDR1 and CDR2: MNHEY and SVGAGI. With 1 base removed from V and 3 bases from J, the gap between germline ends came to 7 bases. The CDR3 DNA follows: TGTGCCAGCAGTTACTTGGGGGGCTACGAGCAGTACTTC. Its translation is CASSYLGGYEQYF.

Only one count was recorded for this clone. V and J are TRBV28 and TRBJ1-2, with 9 bases identical to TRBD1. Germline-derived CDR1 and CDR2 are MDHEN and SYDVKM. The CDR3 contains 15 residues. V dropped 4 bases and J dropped 5; count of bases not matched to a gene: 8. The DNA of the CDR3 is TGTGCCAGCAGTTCCCCCCCGGACAGGGGTTATGGCTACACCTTC. Amino acids: CASSSPPDRGYGYTF.

The V gene is TRBV5-4, the J gene TRBJ1-2; TRBD1 matches at 7 bases. J lost 5 bases, V lost 4 bases, and 5 bases had no gene match. The length of the CDR3 is 13 residues. Per the germline V gene, CDR1 is SGHNT and CDR2 is YYREEE (reference sequence). The CDR3, as DNA: TGTGCCAGCAGCACGACACAGGGGTATGGCTACACCTTC. It translates to CASSTTQGYGYTF. Full variable domain (rest looked up from reference TRBV5-4 and TRBJ1-2): ETGVTQSPTHLIKTRGQQVTLRCSSQSGHNTVSWYQQALGQGPQFIFQYYREEENGRGNFPPRFSGLQFPNYSSELNVNALELDDSALYLCASSTTQGYGYTFGSGTRLTVV.

This clone appeared a single time. The rearrangement links TRBV18 to TRBJ2-5; D gene uncertain. The CDR3 extends over 15 amino acids. Germline CDR1 and CDR2: KGHSH and LQKENI. V lost 6 bases, J lost 3 bases, and 17 bases lay in between. The CDR3, as DNA: TGTGCCAGCTCTCCCCGCGGCAACGTTAAAGAGACCCAGTACTTC. Amino acids: CASSPRGNVKETQYF.

The chain links TRBV7-9 to TRBJ1-4; unclear D gene. CDR3 size: 15 residues. The V gene's germline CDR1 is SEHNR and CDR2 FQNEAQ (reference sequence). The V end was cut by 5 bases, the J end by 0 bases, with 10 bases between. In DNA, the CDR3 is TGTGCCAGCAGCCCGCACACAGCAACTAATGAAAAACTGTTTTTT. It specifies CASSPHTATNEKLFF.

V is TRBV6-5 and J is TRBJ2-7, with 9 bases aligning to TRBD1. CDR1 is MNHEY and CDR2 is SVGAGI in the germline V gene. V shed 6 bases, J shed 6 bases, and the junction held 9 bases outside the gene matches. The CDR3 covers 14 residues. CDR3 sequence (DNA): TGTGCCAGCAGACCAGACAGGGGGTCGTTCGAGCAGTACTTC. Its translation: CASRPDRGSFEQYF.

The gene calls are TRBV10-2 and TRBJ1-5, with D maybe TRBD1 (5 bases). CDR3 size: 13 residues. The V and J ends lost 8 bases and 11 bases respectively, with 19 bases between them. Germline-derived CDR1 and CDR2 are WSHSY and SAAADI. CDR3 amino acids: CASSIDGGTAQHF. The CDR3 DNA reads TGCGCCAGCTCGATCGATGGGGGGACGGCCCAGCATTTT.

This clone is a singleton in its sample. The chain employs TRBV9 and TRBJ1-2; TRBD1 aligns across 11 bases. Germline values: CDR1 SGDLS, CDR2 YYNGEE. The CDR3 has 14 residues. With 3 bases clipped from V and 8 bases from J, the junction kept 6 bases outside the gene matches. CDR3 DNA: TGTGCCAGCAGCGGGTGGACAGGGGGCGGAGGCTACACCTTC. It yields the protein CASSGWTGGGGYTF. The variable domain in full, completed from reference TRBV9 and TRBJ1-2, reads DSGVTQTPKHLITATGQRVTLRCSPRSGDLSVYWYQQSLDQGLQFLIQYYNGEERAKGNILERFSAQQFPDLHSELNLSSLELGDSALYFCASSGWTGGGGYTFGSGTRLTVV.

V usage is TRBV6-5 and J usage is TRBJ2-1, with a possible D match to TRBD1 (6 bases). The germline V gene encodes CDR1 MNHEY and CDR2 SVGAGI. V was clipped by 10 bases and J by 12 bases, with 25 bases between them. The CDR3 consists of 14 residues. CDR3 residues: CAIASGPRRGGQFF. Here the CDR3 DNA reads TGTGCCATCGCCTCGGGACCACGGAGAGGGGGGCAGTTCTTC.

V usage is TRBV4-1 and J usage is TRBJ1-6; tentatively, D is TRBD1 (5 bases). Germline CDR1 MGHRA, CDR2 YSYEKL. V was clipped by 4 bases and J by 5 bases, with 15 bases between them. The CDR3 consists of 16 residues. In nucleotides, the CDR3 is TGCGCCAGCAGCCCGTCTGGGGGGTTGAATAATTCACCCCTCCACTTT. This gives the protein CASSPSGGLNNSPLHF.

The chain is built from TRBV18 and TRBJ1-4, with a tentative D call TRBD1 (6 bases). CDR1 KGHSH and CDR2 LQKENI come from the germline V gene. The CDR3 has 17 amino acids. V shed 3 bases and J shed 8 bases, with 22 bases lying between them. As DNA, the CDR3 is TGTGCCAGCTCACCTACAGGGACCGACGGTGTTAGGGAAAAACTGTTTTTT. Its translation: CASSPTGTDGVREKLFF.

This clone was counted only a few times. The junction departs from the called germline gene at one end, perhaps through a read error. The chain employs TRBV7-7 and TRBJ2-1, with D maybe TRBD1 (7 bases). CDR3 length equals 14 residues. CDR1 is SSHAT and CDR2 is FNYEAQ in the germline V gene (reference sequence). CDR3 protein: CASSQGGQSYEQFF. The CDR3 region has the DNA TGTGCTAGCAGCCAGGGGGGTCAGAGCTATGAGCAGTTCTTC.

The CDR3 here is CASREGRLNTEAFF. The CDR3 DNA reads TGTGCCAGCAGGGAGGGACGGCTGAACACTGAAGCTTTCTTT. This sequence joins TRBV27 and TRBJ1-1; tentatively, D is TRBD1 (5 bases). There are 14 residues in the CDR3. Germline lookup yields CDR1 MNHEY and CDR2 SMNVEV (reference sequence). V was clipped by 6 bases and J by 0 bases, with 11 bases between them.

V is TRBV2 and J is TRBJ2-3; 7 bases match TRBD2. V lost 3 bases and J lost 3; bases outside the gene matches: 9. Per the germline V gene, CDR1 is SNHLY and CDR2 is FYNNEI. This CDR3 region has 16 residues. The CDR3 nucleotides read TGTGCCAGCAGTGATTCGCGGGGAGGGTCGACAGATACGCAGTATTTT. Translation gives CASSDSRGGSTDTQYF.

This clone was detected once. The chain is built from TRBV18 and TRBJ1-4, with 11 bases identical to TRBD1. The CDR3 loop spans 16 amino acids. Germline-derived CDR1 and CDR2 are KGHSH and LQKENI. J lost 6 bases, V lost 4 bases, and 7 bases had no gene match. CDR3 in amino acids: CASSRGQGAFDEKLFF. The CDR3 DNA reads TGTGCCAGCTCACGCGGACAGGGGGCTTTCGATGAAAAACTGTTTTTT.

The gene calls are TRBV28 and TRBJ1-3; D gene uncertain. Germline CDR1 MDHEN, CDR2 SYDVKM. The CDR3 has 15 residues. With 3 bases removed from V and 0 bases from J, the gap between germline ends came to 9 bases. The CDR3 sequence is CASSFRPSSGNTIYF. The CDR3 DNA reads TGTGCCAGCAGTTTCAGGCCCTCCTCTGGAAACACCATATATTTT. Using reference TRBV28 and TRBJ1-3 for the parts outside the CDR3, the full variable domain is DVKVTQSSRYLVKRTGEKVFLECVQDMDHENMFWYRQDPGLGLRLIYFSYDVKMKEKGDIPEGYSVSREKKERFSLILESASTNQTSMYLCASSFRPSSGNTIYFGEGSWLTVV.

CDR3 coding DNA: TGTGCCAGCAAGGGACAGGTTGGTACTGAAGCTTTCTTT. Translating it yields CASKGQVGTEAFF. The chain combines TRBV27 with TRBJ1-1, with 8 bases fitting TRBD1. Trimming cost V 7 bases and J 5 bases; bases outside gene matches: 6. Germline values: CDR1 MNHEY, CDR2 SMNVEV (reference sequence). The CDR3 is made up of 13 amino acids.

This chain uses TRBV10-3 with TRBJ1-5; 7 nucleotides line up with TRBD1. The CDR3 covers 13 residues. The germline V gene encodes CDR1 ENHRY and CDR2 SYGVKD. V dropped 6 bases and J dropped 4; count of bases not matched to a gene: 3. The CDR3 loop reads CAISRQGNQPQHF. In DNA form, the CDR3 reads TGTGCCATCAGCAGACAGGGAAATCAGCCCCAGCATTTT.

V usage is TRBV7-8 and J usage is TRBJ1-1; TRBD1 agrees at 8 bases. Trimming at V came to 4 bases and at J to 0 bases, leaving 7 bases not matched to a gene. This CDR3 region has 16 residues. Germline V gene lookup returns CDR1 SGHVS and CDR2 FQNEAQ. CDR3: CASSSRTGRLNTEAFF. CDR3 nucleotide sequence: TGTGCCAGCAGCTCCCGGACAGGGCGCCTGAACACTGAAGCTTTCTTT.

The chain is built from TRBV24-1 and TRBJ2-1; TRBD2 matches 10 bases. J lost 7 bases, V lost 3 bases, and 8 bases had no gene match. The CDR3 is made up of 16 amino acids. Looked up from germline, CDR1 is KGHDR and CDR2 is SFDVKD. The CDR3 nucleotides are TGTGCCACCAGTGATGGACTAGCGGACTTGTGGAATGAGCAGTTCTTC. Protein product: CATSDGLADLWNEQFF.

The chain carries TRBV19 and TRBJ1-1; D is unclear. Germline V gene lookup returns CDR1 LNHDA and CDR2 SQIVND (reference sequence). The CDR3 spans 13 residues. Trimming took off 5 bases at V and 8 bases at J, with 15 bases between the two ends. This CDR3 is CASSAQVGGEAFF. As DNA, the CDR3 is TGTGCCAGTAGTGCGCAGGTGGGTGGCGAAGCTTTCTTT.

As concerns this clone: Since a much larger clone is just one base distant, this may be a read error. Other DNA variants within this sample encode the same CDR3. V and J are TRBV27 and TRBJ1-6; 10 nucleotides line up with TRBD1. The germline CDR1 and CDR2 sequences are MNHEY and SMNVEV (reference sequence). J lost 9 bases, V lost 2 bases, and 1 base had no gene match. The CDR3 totals 14 residues. The CDR3 DNA is TGTGCCAGCAGTTTAGGGACAGGGGCTTCACCCCTCCACTTT. Protein sequence: CASSLGTGASPLHF.

The chain joins TRBV7-2 to TRBJ1-5, with TRBD1 matching over 8 bases. CDR1 and CDR2 from the germline V gene are SGHTA and FQGNSA. The CDR3 totals 14 residues. Germline trimming cut 5 bases from V and 7 bases from J; bases unmatched to any gene: 7. The CDR3 spells CASSPRQGLQPQHF. The DNA for the CDR3 is TGTGCCAGCAGCCCACGACAGGGGTTACAGCCCCAGCATTTT.

CDR3 protein: CSVVESNREGAEAFF. The CDR3 DNA reads as TGCAGCGTCGTAGAATCCAACAGGGAGGGGGCTGAAGCTTTCTTT. The chain is built from TRBV29-1 and TRBJ1-1; TRBD1 might be the D (6 bases). V lost 6 bases, J lost 6 bases, and 23 bases lay in between. This CDR3 spans 15 amino acids. CDR1 and CDR2 (germline): SQVTM, ANQGSEA.